Following are 5 T cell receptor beta chains from one sample sequenced in a study of blood T cell repertoires in COVID-19. Using immunoSEQ multiplex PCR, the repertoire was profiled, and TCRdb retains in-frame clones only, with some absent. The top ten clones hold about 3.3% of a sample with around 190,000 clones, 80% to 85% of them seen once. The sample comprised PBMCs or T cells enriched from blood (not recorded which). Source of these receptors: a woman aged 25 to 39 who had been exposed to COVID-19.

This chain uses TRBV19 with TRBJ1-2, with D possibly being TRBD1 (6 bases). The length of the CDR3 is 14 residues. V lost 8 bases and J lost 0, with 13 bases in between. Germline loops: CDR1 LNHDA, CDR2 SQIVND (reference sequence). CDR3 DNA: TGTGCCAGTCGATCACAGGGAGCTAACTATGGCTACACCTTC. Protein: CASRSQGANYGYTF.

This clone was seen a few times. The V call is TRBV10-3, the J call TRBJ1-1, with D perhaps TRBD1 (5 bases). CDR1 and CDR2 from the germline V gene are ENHRY and SYGVKD. CDR3 length equals 15 residues. The V end was cut by 6 bases, the J end by 6 bases, with 20 bases between. The DNA for the CDR3 is TGTGCCATCAGCGACAGAGCCACGGTCCGGGCTGAAGCTTTCTTT. Its translation: CAISDRATVRAEAFF.

The rearrangement joins TRBV29-1 to TRBJ1-1; a possible D gene is TRBD1 (5 bases). V dropped 3 bases and J dropped 1 base, with 15 bases sitting between them. This CDR3 has 15 residues. Germline CDR1 is SQVTM and CDR2 is ANQGSEA. CDR3 region: CSVEGGEGWNTEAFF. The CDR3 nucleotides read TGCAGCGTTGAGGGAGGGGAGGGATGGAACACTGAAGCTTTCTTT.

V usage is TRBV15 and J usage is TRBJ1-2, with D unresolved. CDR3 size: 16 residues. V was trimmed by 0 bases and J by 1 base, leaving 12 bases between them. The germline CDR1 and CDR2 sequences are LNHNV and YYDKDF (reference sequence). CDR3 region: CATSRDRGLINYGYTF. The CDR3, as DNA: TGTGCCACCAGCAGAGATCGAGGGTTGATTAACTATGGCTACACCTTC.

The chain joins TRBV19 to TRBJ1-2; tentative D call: TRBD1 (6 bases). In germline, CDR1 is LNHDA, CDR2 SQIVND (reference sequence). V lost 5 bases and J lost 2, with 12 bases in between. The CDR3 runs to 14 residues. This chain's CDR3 is CASSPSGANYGYTF. In DNA, the CDR3 is TGTGCCAGTAGTCCGTCAGGGGCGAACTATGGCTACACCTTC.